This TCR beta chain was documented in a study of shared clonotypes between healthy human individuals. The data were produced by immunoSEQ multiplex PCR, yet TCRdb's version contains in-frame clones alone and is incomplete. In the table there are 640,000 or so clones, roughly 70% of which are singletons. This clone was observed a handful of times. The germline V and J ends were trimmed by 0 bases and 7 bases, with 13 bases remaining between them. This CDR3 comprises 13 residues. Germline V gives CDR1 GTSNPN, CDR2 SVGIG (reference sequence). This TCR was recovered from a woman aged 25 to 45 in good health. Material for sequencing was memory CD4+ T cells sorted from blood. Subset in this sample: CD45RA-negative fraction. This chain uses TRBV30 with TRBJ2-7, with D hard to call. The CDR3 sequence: CAWSVWVAREQYF. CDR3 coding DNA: TGTGCCTGGAGTGTATGGGTCGCACGAGAGCAGTACTTC.